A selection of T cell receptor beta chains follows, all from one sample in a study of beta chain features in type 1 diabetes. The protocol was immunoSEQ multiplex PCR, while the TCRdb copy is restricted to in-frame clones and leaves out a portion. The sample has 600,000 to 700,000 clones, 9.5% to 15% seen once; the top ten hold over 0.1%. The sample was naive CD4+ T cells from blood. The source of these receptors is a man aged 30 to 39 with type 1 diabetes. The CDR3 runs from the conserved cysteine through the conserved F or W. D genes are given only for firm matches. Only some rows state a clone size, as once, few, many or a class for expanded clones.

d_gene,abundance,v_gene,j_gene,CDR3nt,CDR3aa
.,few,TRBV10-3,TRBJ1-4,TGTGCCATCAGTCAGCGAGCAACTAATGAAAAACTGTTTTTT,CAISQRATNEKLFF
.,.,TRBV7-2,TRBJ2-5,TGTGCCAGCAGCTTGTCGTTAGGTCAAGAGACCCAGTACTTC,CASSLSLGQETQYF
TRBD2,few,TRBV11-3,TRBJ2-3,TGTGCCAGCAGCTCCCGAGCGGGGAACACAGATACGCAGTATTTT,CASSSRAGNTDTQYF
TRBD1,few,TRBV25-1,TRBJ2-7,TGTGCCAGCAGTGGTATGGGACAGGGGGCCTACGAGCAGTACTTC,CASSGMGQGAYEQYF
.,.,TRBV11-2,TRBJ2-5,TGTGCCAGCAGTCCCACCGGGGGCGCATTGGAGACCCAGTACTTC,CASSPTGGALETQYF
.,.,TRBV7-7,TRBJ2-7,TGTGCCAGCAGCTTAGAGAGAGACTCCTACGAGCAGTACTTC,CASSLERDSYEQYF
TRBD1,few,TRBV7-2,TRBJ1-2,TGTGCCAGCAGCAGGGGACAGGGGAATGGCTACACCTTC,CASSRGQGNGYTF
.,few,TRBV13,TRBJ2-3,TGTGCCAGCAGCTTGGGACCGTCTAGCACAGATACGCAGTATTTT,CASSLGPSSTDTQYF
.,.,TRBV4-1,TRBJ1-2,TGCGCCAGCAGCCAAGGAACCTCCTATGGCTACACCTTC,CASSQGTSYGYTF
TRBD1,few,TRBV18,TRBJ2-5,TGTGCCAGCTCCCTTAACAGGGGGCTTAGGCAAGAGACCCAGTACTTC,CASSLNRGLRQETQYF
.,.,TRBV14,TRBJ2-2,TGTGCCAGCTCCCTAACGACCGGGGAGCTGTTTTTT,CASSLTTGELFF
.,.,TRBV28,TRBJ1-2,TGTGCCAGCAGTTCCGGGACCCGAGTGGCCGGCTACACCTTC,CASSSGTRVAGYTF
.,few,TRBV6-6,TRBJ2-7,TGTGCCAGCAGTTATGGAGGGACACCGAACGAGCAGTACTTC,CASSYGGTPNEQYF
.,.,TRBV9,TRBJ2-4,TGTGCCAGCAGCGTAGAGGACGCCAGGGGCAAAAACATTCAGTACTTC,CASSVEDARGKNIQYF
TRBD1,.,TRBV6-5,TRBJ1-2,TGTGCCAGCAGTCCGACAGGGGCCTATGGCTACACCTTC,CASSPTGAYGYTF
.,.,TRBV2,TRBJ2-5,TGTGCCAGCAGTGAAGCCCTCGGGCAAGAGACCCAGTACTTC,CASSEALGQETQYF
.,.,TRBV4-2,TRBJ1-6,TGTGCCAGCAGCCAACTTTTTTCTGGGGATCCACGGTCGCTAAGCAATTCACCCCTCCACTTT,CASSQLFSGDPRSLSNSPLHF
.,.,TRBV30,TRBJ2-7,TGTGCCTGGAATCTGGGGGGAACCTACGAGCAGTACTTC,CAWNLGGTYEQYF
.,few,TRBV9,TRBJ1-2,TGTGCCAGCAGCGCCCACAGCTATGGCTACACCTTC,CASSAHSYGYTF
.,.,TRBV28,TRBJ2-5,TGTGCCAGCAGTTTACGTGGCAGGGTCTCAGGAGAGACCCAGTACTTC,CASSLRGRVSGETQYF
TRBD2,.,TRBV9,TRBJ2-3,TGTGCCAGCACCCTCTCGGGGGGGGGCACAGATACGCAGTATTTT,CASTLSGGGTDTQYF
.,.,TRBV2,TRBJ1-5,TGTGCCAGCAGCACAGGGATTCAGCCCCAGCATTTT,CASSTGIQPQHF
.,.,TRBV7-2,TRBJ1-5,TGTGCCAGCAGCTTAAAGGGGGGTCAGCCCCAGCATTTT,CASSLKGGQPQHF
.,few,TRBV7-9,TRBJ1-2,TGTGCCAGCAGCCGCCCCCGCTCAGAAACGGACTATGGCTACACCTTC,CASSRPRSETDYGYTF
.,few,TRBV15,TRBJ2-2,TGTGCCACCAGCAGAGATAGTTACACCGGGGAGCTGTTTTTT,CATSRDSYTGELFF
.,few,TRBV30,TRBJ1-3,TGTGCCTGGGACTCTTCCTCTGGAAACACCATATATTTT,CAWDSSSGNTIYF
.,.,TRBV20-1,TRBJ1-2,TGCAGTTCCGGGAGAGGCTATGGCTACACCTTC,CSSGRGYGYTF
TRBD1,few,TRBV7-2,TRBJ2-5,TGTGCCAGCAGCCCAGGACAGGGACGATGGGAGACCCAGTACTTC,CASSPGQGRWETQYF
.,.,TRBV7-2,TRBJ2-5,TGTGCCAGCAGCTACGCAGGGAAAGAGACCCAGTACTTC,CASSYAGKETQYF
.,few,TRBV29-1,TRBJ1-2,TGCAGCGGTACAGGGCCTAACTATGGCTACACCTTC,CSGTGPNYGYTF
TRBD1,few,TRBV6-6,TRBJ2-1,TGTGCCAGCAGTGGGGACAGGGGAGAAAACAATGAGCAGTTCTTC,CASSGDRGENNEQFF
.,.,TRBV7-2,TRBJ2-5,TGTGCCAGCAGCTTAGCCCTAGACCAAGAGACCCAGTACTTC,CASSLALDQETQYF
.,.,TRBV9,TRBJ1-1,TGTGCCAGCAGCGTAGCCGGCACTGAAGCTTTCTTT,CASSVAGTEAFF
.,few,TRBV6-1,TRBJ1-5,TGTGCCAGCAGTGAAGAAGGACGGAACGATCAGCCCCAGCATTTT,CASSEEGRNDQPQHF